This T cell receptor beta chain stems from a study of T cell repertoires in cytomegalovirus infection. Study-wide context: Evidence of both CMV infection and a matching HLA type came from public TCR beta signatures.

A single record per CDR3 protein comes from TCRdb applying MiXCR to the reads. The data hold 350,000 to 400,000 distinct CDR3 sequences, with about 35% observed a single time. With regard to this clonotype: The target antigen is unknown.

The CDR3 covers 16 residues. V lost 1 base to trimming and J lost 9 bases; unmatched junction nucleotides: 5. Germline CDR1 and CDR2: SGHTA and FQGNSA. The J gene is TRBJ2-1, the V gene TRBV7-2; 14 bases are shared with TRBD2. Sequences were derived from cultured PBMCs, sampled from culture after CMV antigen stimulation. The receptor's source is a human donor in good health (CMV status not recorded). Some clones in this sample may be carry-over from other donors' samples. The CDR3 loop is CASSLGGLAGASEQFF. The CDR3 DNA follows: TGTGCCAGCAGCTTAGGGGGACTAGCGGGAGCGAGTGAGCAGTTCTTC.